The rows below give T cell receptor beta chains drawn from one sample of a study of cytomegalovirus exposure and HLA in healthy donors. Sequencing was performed with immunoSEQ multiplex PCR; in TCRdb, only in-frame clones are kept and a portion is missing. The sample carries about 160,000 clones, 60% to 70% recorded once. The specimen was PBMCs. These receptors were obtained from an older woman in good health and CMV-seropositive. Each CDR3 is given with its conserved first and last residue. Fields, in order: clone size, J gene, D gene, V gene, CDR3 DNA, CDR3 protein. D genes are given only for firm matches. Clone size is shown for a subset of rows, as once, few, many or a class of expanded clone.

clone_size: few
j_call: TRBJ2-3
d_call: -
v_call: TRBV7-2
cdr3_nt: TGTGCCAGCAGCTACCAAGCGACTAGCACAGATACGCAGTATTTT
cdr3_aa: CASSYQATSTDTQYF

clone_size: few
j_call: TRBJ2-7
d_call: -
v_call: TRBV5-8
cdr3_nt: TGTGCCAGCAGCTTGGATCTGGGGACATGG
cdr3_aa: CASSLDLGTW

clone_size: -
j_call: TRBJ2-1
d_call: -
v_call: TRBV5-6
cdr3_nt: TGTGCCAGCAGCGGGGTCGAGACTAACTACAATGAGCAGTTCTTC
cdr3_aa: CASSGVETNYNEQFF

clone_size: -
j_call: TRBJ2-7
d_call: -
v_call: TRBV4-2
cdr3_nt: TGTGCCAGCAGCCAAGACGAGAGCCGCGAGCAGTACTTC
cdr3_aa: CASSQDESREQYF

clone_size: -
j_call: TRBJ2-1
d_call: TRBD2
v_call: TRBV28
cdr3_nt: TGTGCCAGCAGTTTTTCGCCTACTAGCGCGGGAAGCATTGAGCAGTTCTTC
cdr3_aa: CASSFSPTSAGSIEQFF

clone_size: few
j_call: TRBJ2-2
d_call: -
v_call: TRBV11-2
cdr3_nt: TGTGCCAGCAGCTTAGGCTTACTACTTGCCGAAGGAACCGGGGAGCTGTTTTTT
cdr3_aa: CASSLGLLLAEGTGELFF

clone_size: -
j_call: TRBJ1-1
d_call: -
v_call: TRBV29-1
cdr3_nt: TGCAGCGTTGATCCCCTACGAGCAAGTGAAGCTTTCTTT
cdr3_aa: CSVDPLRASEAFF

clone_size: few
j_call: TRBJ1-1
d_call: TRBD1
v_call: TRBV2
cdr3_nt: TGTGCCAGCAGTGAAGGACAGGGAATCGAAGCTTTCTTT
cdr3_aa: CASSEGQGIEAFF

clone_size: -
j_call: TRBJ1-1
d_call: TRBD1
v_call: TRBV6-1
cdr3_nt: TGTGCCAGTAGTGGTGCCTTACAGGGGTGGAATACTGAAGCTTTCTTT
cdr3_aa: CASSGALQGWNTEAFF

clone_size: few
j_call: TRBJ1-1
d_call: -
v_call: TRBV5-1
cdr3_nt: TGCGCCAGCAGCTTGGAAGCAGGAATGAACACTGAAGCTTTCTTT
cdr3_aa: CASSLEAGMNTEAFF

clone_size: -
j_call: TRBJ2-7
d_call: -
v_call: TRBV7-8
cdr3_nt: TGTGCCAGCAGCTTAGCCCAGGGGACGCAGTACTTC
cdr3_aa: CASSLAQGTQYF

clone_size: -
j_call: TRBJ2-2
d_call: TRBD2
v_call: TRBV5-1
cdr3_nt: TGCGCCAGCAGTCCGGGACTAGCGGGGGAGCTGTTTTTT
cdr3_aa: CASSPGLAGELFF

clone_size: -
j_call: TRBJ1-5
d_call: TRBD1
v_call: TRBV7-3
cdr3_nt: TGTGCCAGCAGCCAGGGGGCGAATCAGCCCCAGCATTTT
cdr3_aa: CASSQGANQPQHF

clone_size: -
j_call: TRBJ2-7
d_call: -
v_call: TRBV28
cdr3_nt: TGTGCCAGCAGTTTGGCGGGGGCGATCTACGAGCAGTACTTC
cdr3_aa: CASSLAGAIYEQYF

clone_size: -
j_call: TRBJ2-7
d_call: -
v_call: TRBV11-1
cdr3_nt: TGTGCCAGCAGCTTGATGGTAGAAAGCTACGAGCAGTACTTC
cdr3_aa: CASSLMVESYEQYF

clone_size: -
j_call: TRBJ1-5
d_call: TRBD1
v_call: TRBV19
cdr3_nt: TGTGCCAGTAGTCTCGGACAGGGGGGAACACAGCCCCAGCATTTT
cdr3_aa: CASSLGQGGTQPQHF

clone_size: few
j_call: TRBJ1-5
d_call: TRBD1
v_call: TRBV4-1
cdr3_nt: TGCGCCAGCAGCCAAATTGCGGACAGGGGTTATCAGCCCCAGCATTTT
cdr3_aa: CASSQIADRGYQPQHF

clone_size: -
j_call: TRBJ1-5
d_call: -
v_call: TRBV28
cdr3_nt: TGTGCCAGCAGGTACACGTATTTTAGCAATCAGCCCCAGCATTTT
cdr3_aa: CASRYTYFSNQPQHF

clone_size: -
j_call: TRBJ1-5
d_call: -
v_call: TRBV2
cdr3_nt: TGTGCCAGCAGTGAAACACATGCAGATCAGCCCCAGCATTTT
cdr3_aa: CASSETHADQPQHF

clone_size: few
j_call: TRBJ2-7
d_call: TRBD1
v_call: TRBV4-3
cdr3_nt: TGCGCCAGCAGCCAAGAGTGGACAGGGTTCTACGAGCAGTACTTC
cdr3_aa: CASSQEWTGFYEQYF

clone_size: -
j_call: TRBJ2-1
d_call: TRBD2
v_call: TRBV30
cdr3_nt: TGTGCCTGGAGTGTAGGAGCGGGAGGGCACAATGAGCAGTTCTTC
cdr3_aa: CAWSVGAGGHNEQFF

clone_size: -
j_call: TRBJ1-1
d_call: -
v_call: TRBV7-2
cdr3_nt: TGTGCCAGCAGCTTCCTGGGCGACACTGAAGCTTTCTTT
cdr3_aa: CASSFLGDTEAFF

clone_size: once
j_call: TRBJ2-1
d_call: TRBD2
v_call: TRBV19
cdr3_nt: TGTGCCAGTACAGGGACTAGCCATGAGCAGTTCTTC
cdr3_aa: CASTGTSHEQFF

clone_size: -
j_call: TRBJ2-5
d_call: -
v_call: TRBV11-1
cdr3_nt: TGTGCCAGCAGGTCTACGGGTCTCCAAGAGACCCAGTACTTC
cdr3_aa: CASRSTGLQETQYF

clone_size: -
j_call: TRBJ2-5
d_call: TRBD1
v_call: TRBV4-3
cdr3_nt: TGCGCCAGCAGCCAAGGGACAGGGACTGGGGAGACCCAGTACTTC
cdr3_aa: CASSQGTGTGETQYF

clone_size: -
j_call: TRBJ2-5
d_call: TRBD1
v_call: TRBV4-1
cdr3_nt: TGCGCCAGCACCCCGACAGGGTTTGGAGAGACCCAGTACTTC
cdr3_aa: CASTPTGFGETQYF

clone_size: -
j_call: TRBJ1-6
d_call: -
v_call: TRBV6-1
cdr3_nt: TGTGCCAGCAGTGTGACAGGACTCTATAATTCACCCCTCCACTTT
cdr3_aa: CASSVTGLYNSPLHF

clone_size: -
j_call: TRBJ2-7
d_call: TRBD1
v_call: TRBV28
cdr3_nt: TGTGCCAGCAGTTTAACCCCAGGGGGTGGCTACGAGCAGTACTTC
cdr3_aa: CASSLTPGGGYEQYF

clone_size: few
j_call: TRBJ1-1
d_call: -
v_call: TRBV6-1
cdr3_nt: TGTGCCAGCAGTGAAGCCGGCGGTGGGGGCTTGGAAGCTTTCTTT
cdr3_aa: CASSEAGGGGLEAFF

clone_size: -
j_call: TRBJ2-3
d_call: TRBD2
v_call: TRBV11-2
cdr3_nt: TGTGCCAGCACCCCCGGGACTAGCGGGAGCGATACGCAGTATTTT
cdr3_aa: CASTPGTSGSDTQYF

clone_size: -
j_call: TRBJ2-7
d_call: TRBD2
v_call: TRBV2
cdr3_nt: TGTGCCAGCAGTCTCGGACTAGCGGCAGGAACCTACGAGCAGTACTTC
cdr3_aa: CASSLGLAAGTYEQYF

clone_size: -
j_call: TRBJ1-1
d_call: -
v_call: TRBV9
cdr3_nt: TGTGCCAGCAGCGTTCAGAAGAACACTGAAGCTTTCTTT
cdr3_aa: CASSVQKNTEAFF

clone_size: -
j_call: TRBJ2-7
d_call: -
v_call: TRBV21-1
cdr3_nt: TGTGCCAGCAGCAAAGGTGGACTAGCGGAATCCTACGAGCAGTACTTC
cdr3_aa: CASSKGGLAESYEQYF

clone_size: -
j_call: TRBJ1-1
d_call: TRBD1
v_call: TRBV4-3
cdr3_nt: TGCGCCAGCAGCCAACGACAGGGGGTTGGAGCTTTCTTT
cdr3_aa: CASSQRQGVGAFF

clone_size: -
j_call: TRBJ2-2
d_call: TRBD2
v_call: TRBV7-8
cdr3_nt: TGTGCCAGCAGCTCTGGACTAGCGGGAGGCACCGGGGAGCTGTTTTTT
cdr3_aa: CASSSGLAGGTGELFF

clone_size: -
j_call: TRBJ1-5
d_call: TRBD1
v_call: TRBV7-8
cdr3_nt: TGTGCCAGCAGCTTAGGCAGGGGGAGCAATCAGCCCCAGCATTTT
cdr3_aa: CASSLGRGSNQPQHF

clone_size: -
j_call: TRBJ2-3
d_call: TRBD1
v_call: TRBV5-8
cdr3_nt: TGTGCCAGCAGCATGGGACAGGGGGACACAGATACGCAGTATTTT
cdr3_aa: CASSMGQGDTDTQYF

clone_size: few
j_call: TRBJ2-7
d_call: TRBD1
v_call: TRBV7-9
cdr3_nt: TGTGCCAGCAGCTCACCGTGGACAGGCCTGTACGAGCAGTACTTC
cdr3_aa: CASSSPWTGLYEQYF

clone_size: few
j_call: TRBJ1-2
d_call: TRBD1
v_call: TRBV9
cdr3_nt: TGTGCCAGCAGCGCACGCTCTTCGGGACAGGGCCGCAAGAACTATGGCTACACCTTC
cdr3_aa: CASSARSSGQGRKNYGYTF

clone_size: -
j_call: TRBJ2-7
d_call: -
v_call: TRBV11-2
cdr3_nt: TGTGCCAGCAGCCCCCCGAGCTCCTACGAGCAGTACTTC
cdr3_aa: CASSPPSSYEQYF

clone_size: -
j_call: TRBJ2-1
d_call: TRBD2
v_call: TRBV7-3
cdr3_nt: TGTGCCAGCAGCTTTGGACTAGCGGATTACAATGAGCAGTTCTTC
cdr3_aa: CASSFGLADYNEQFF

clone_size: -
j_call: TRBJ1-5
d_call: -
v_call: TRBV7-2
cdr3_nt: TGTGCCAGCAGCCCCGGGACATCTCAGCCCCAGCATTTT
cdr3_aa: CASSPGTSQPQHF

clone_size: -
j_call: TRBJ2-2
d_call: TRBD2
v_call: TRBV18
cdr3_nt: TGTGCCAGCTCCCCCCGACCCGCGGGGGACACCGGGGAGCTGTTTTTT
cdr3_aa: CASSPRPAGDTGELFF

clone_size: -
j_call: TRBJ2-1
d_call: TRBD2
v_call: TRBV5-1
cdr3_nt: TGCGCCAGCAGCACTACTAGCGGGAGCATCTCTAATGAGCAGTTCTTC
cdr3_aa: CASSTTSGSISNEQFF

clone_size: -
j_call: TRBJ1-1
d_call: -
v_call: TRBV5-1
cdr3_nt: TGCGCCAGCAGCTTGCAGGGGAACACTGAAGCTTTCTTT
cdr3_aa: CASSLQGNTEAFF

clone_size: -
j_call: TRBJ1-1
d_call: -
v_call: TRBV28
cdr3_nt: TGTGCCAGCAGTCCCCCGTGGGGGGGCGGGGGGAACACTGAAGCTTTCTTT
cdr3_aa: CASSPPWGGGGNTEAFF

clone_size: -
j_call: TRBJ2-2
d_call: TRBD1
v_call: TRBV30
cdr3_nt: TGTGCCTGGGGACAGGGGTACACCGGGGAGCTGTTTTTT
cdr3_aa: CAWGQGYTGELFF

clone_size: -
j_call: TRBJ1-5
d_call: -
v_call: TRBV19
cdr3_nt: TGTGCCAGCAAAGCAGGGGATAGCAATCAGCCCCAGCATTTT
cdr3_aa: CASKAGDSNQPQHF

clone_size: few
j_call: TRBJ1-1
d_call: -
v_call: TRBV7-6
cdr3_nt: TGTGCCAGCAGCCGCTACACCGCGCGACAGGCGGCGAACACTGAAGCTTTCTTT
cdr3_aa: CASSRYTARQAANTEAFF

clone_size: -
j_call: TRBJ2-5
d_call: TRBD2
v_call: TRBV19
cdr3_nt: TGTGCCAGTAGTATACCCGGGAGGCCACAAGAGACCCAGTACTTC
cdr3_aa: CASSIPGRPQETQYF

clone_size: few
j_call: TRBJ2-7
d_call: -
v_call: TRBV7-2
cdr3_nt: TGTGCCAGCAGCTACGGACAGAGCTACGAGCAGTACTTC
cdr3_aa: CASSYGQSYEQYF

clone_size: few
j_call: TRBJ2-7
d_call: -
v_call: TRBV6-5
cdr3_nt: TGTGCCAGCAGTTCATCAGGGACCTACGAGCAGTACTTC
cdr3_aa: CASSSSGTYEQYF